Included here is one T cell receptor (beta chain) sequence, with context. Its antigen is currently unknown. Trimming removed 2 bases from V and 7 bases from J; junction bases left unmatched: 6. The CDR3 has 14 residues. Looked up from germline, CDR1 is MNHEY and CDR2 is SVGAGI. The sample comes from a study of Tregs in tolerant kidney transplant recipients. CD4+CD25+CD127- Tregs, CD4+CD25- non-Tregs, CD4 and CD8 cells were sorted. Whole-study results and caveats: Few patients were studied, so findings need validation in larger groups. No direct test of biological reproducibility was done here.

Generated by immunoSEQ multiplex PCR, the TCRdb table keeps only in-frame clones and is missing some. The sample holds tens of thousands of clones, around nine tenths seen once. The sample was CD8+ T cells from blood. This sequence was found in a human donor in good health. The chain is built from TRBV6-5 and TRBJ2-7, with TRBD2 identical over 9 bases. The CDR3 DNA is TGTGCCAGCAGTTACGCGGGAGGGCCGGGGGAGCAGTACTTC. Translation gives CASSYAGGPGEQYF.